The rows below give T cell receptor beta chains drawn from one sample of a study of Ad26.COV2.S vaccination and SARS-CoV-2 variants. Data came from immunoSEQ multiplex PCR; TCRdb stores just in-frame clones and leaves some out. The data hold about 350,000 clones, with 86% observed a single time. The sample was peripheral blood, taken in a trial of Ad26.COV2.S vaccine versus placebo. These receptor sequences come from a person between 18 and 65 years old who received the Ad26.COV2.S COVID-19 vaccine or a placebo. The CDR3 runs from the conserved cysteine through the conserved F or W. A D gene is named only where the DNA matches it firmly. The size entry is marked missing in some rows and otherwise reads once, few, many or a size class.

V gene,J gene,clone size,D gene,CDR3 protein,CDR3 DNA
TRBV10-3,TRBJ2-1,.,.,CAISESLTYNEQFF,TGTGCCATCAGTGAATCGTTAACGTACAATGAGCAGTTCTTC
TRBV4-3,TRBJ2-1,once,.,CASSQVGRRNEQFF,TGCGCCAGCAGCCAAGTGGGGCGGCGCAATGAGCAGTTCTTC
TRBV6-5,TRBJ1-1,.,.,CASSYSHSNTEAFF,TGTGCCAGCAGTTACTCGCACTCGAACACTGAAGCTTTCTTT
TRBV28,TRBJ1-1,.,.,CASPREGLNTEAFF,TGTGCCAGCCCGCGGGAAGGGCTGAACACTGAAGCTTTCTTT
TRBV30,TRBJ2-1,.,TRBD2,CAWSGKREAGNEQFF,TGTGCCTGGAGTGGTAAGCGGGAGGCGGGGAATGAGCAGTTCTTC
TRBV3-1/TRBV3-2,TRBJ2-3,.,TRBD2,CASSQESAPTSGRLTDTQYF,TGTGCCAGCAGCCAAGAGTCAGCCCCGACTAGCGGGAGACTCACAGATACGCAGTATTTT
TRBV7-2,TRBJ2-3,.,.,CASSLGGLSTDTQYF,TGTGCCAGCAGCTTAGGGGGACTCAGCACAGATACACAGTATTTT
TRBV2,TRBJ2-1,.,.,CASSREMYNEQFF,TGTGCCAGCAGCCGGGAGATGTACAATGAGCAGTTCTTC
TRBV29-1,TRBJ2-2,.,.,CSVESRRSSNTGELFF,TGCAGCGTTGAATCCCGACGGTCCTCGAACACCGGGGAGCTGTTTTTT
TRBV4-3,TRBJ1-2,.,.,CASSQEGWDGRYGYTF,TGCGCCAGCAGCCAAGAAGGCTGGGACGGACGCTATGGCTACACCTTC
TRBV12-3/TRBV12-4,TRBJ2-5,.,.,CASSFGGAETQYF,TGTGCCAGCAGTTTCGGTGGGGCGGAGACCCAGTACTTC
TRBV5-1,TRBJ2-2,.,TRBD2,CASSLAAGGPTGELFF,TGCGCCAGCAGCTTGGCCGCGGGGGGCCCCACCGGGGAGCTGTTTTTT
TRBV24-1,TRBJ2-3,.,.,CATSGAGADTQYF,TGTGCCACCAGTGGGGCCGGGGCAGATACGCAGTATTTT
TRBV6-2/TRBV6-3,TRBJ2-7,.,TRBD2,CASSYRWTSSYEQYF,TGTGCCAGCAGTTACCGGTGGACTAGCTCCTACGAGCAGTACTTC
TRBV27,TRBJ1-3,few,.,CAGTDSTSGNTIYF,TGTGCCGGAACGGACAGTACCTCTGGAAACACCATATATTTT
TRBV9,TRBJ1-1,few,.,CASSVGPNTEAFF,TGTGCCAGCAGCGTAGGGCCGAACACTGAAGCTTTCTTT
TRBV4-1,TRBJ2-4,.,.,CASSQAPRTGSLAKNIQYF,TGCGCCAGCAGCCAAGCCCCCCGGACTGGTTCACTAGCCAAAAACATTCAGTACTTC
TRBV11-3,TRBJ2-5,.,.,CASSLTGEETQYF,TGTGCCAGCAGCTTAACGGGGGAAGAGACCCAGTACTTC
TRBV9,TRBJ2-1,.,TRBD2,CASSVEGLADDNEQFF,TGTGCCAGCAGCGTAGAGGGACTAGCGGACGACAATGAGCAGTTCTTC
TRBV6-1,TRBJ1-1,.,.,CASSGAQGLWTEAFF,TGTGCCAGCAGTGGAGCGCAGGGTCTGTGGACTGAAGCTTTCTTT
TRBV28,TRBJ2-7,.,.,CASSPGAGAPYEQYF,TGTGCCAGCAGTCCCGGAGCAGGGGCCCCCTACGAGCAGTACTTC
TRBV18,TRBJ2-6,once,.,CASSPTGANVLTF,TGTGCCAGCTCACCGACAGGGGCCAACGTCCTGACTTTC
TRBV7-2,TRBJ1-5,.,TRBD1,CASSSTGDGQPQHF,TGTGCCAGCAGCTCAACAGGGGATGGTCAGCCCCAGCATTTT
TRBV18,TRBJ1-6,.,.,CASSSWEYVSPLHF,TGTGCCAGCTCGTCTTGGGAGTATGTCTCACCCCTCCACTTT
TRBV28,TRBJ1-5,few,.,CASSPIWPQNQPQHF,TGTGCCAGCAGCCCAATATGGCCTCAAAATCAGCCCCAGCATTTT
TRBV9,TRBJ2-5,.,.,CASSVADGGTETQYF,TGTGCCAGCAGCGTCGCAGACGGGGGTACTGAGACCCAGTACTTC
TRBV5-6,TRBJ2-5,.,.,CASSFSVETQYF,TGTGCCAGCAGCTTCTCGGTAGAGACCCAGTACTTC
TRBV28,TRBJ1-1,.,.,CASRLGLANTEAFF,TGTGCCAGCAGATTGGGACTGGCGAACACTGAAGCTTTCTTT
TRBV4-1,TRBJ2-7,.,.,CASSRSWTSSYEQYF,TGCGCCAGCAGCCGCTCTTGGACTTCCTCCTACGAGCAGTACTTC
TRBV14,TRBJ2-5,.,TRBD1,CASSLGQGAWETQYF,TGTGCCAGCAGCCTCGGACAGGGGGCTTGGGAGACCCAGTACTTC
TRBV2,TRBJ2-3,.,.,CASIGGGTTDTQYF,TGTGCCAGCATTGGTGGCGGAACTACAGATACGCAGTATTTT
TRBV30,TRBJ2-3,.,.,CAWSLSTDTQYF,TGTGCCTGGAGTCTGAGCACAGATACGCAGTATTTT
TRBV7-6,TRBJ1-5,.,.,CASSLGVQGSNQPQHF,TGTGCCAGCAGCTTAGGGGTCCAGGGAAGCAATCAGCCCCAGCATTTT
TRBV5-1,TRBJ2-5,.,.,CASSFRQLQETQYF,TGCGCCAGCAGCTTTCGACAACTCCAAGAGACCCAGTACTTC
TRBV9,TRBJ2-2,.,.,CASSAFSTEDTGELFF,TGTGCCAGCAGCGCTTTCAGCACAGAGGACACCGGGGAGCTGTTTTTT
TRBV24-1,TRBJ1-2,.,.,CATSDFGGPNYGYTF,TGTGCCACCAGTGATTTTGGGGGCCCCAACTATGGCTACACCTTC
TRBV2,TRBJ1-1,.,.,CASVRDPRNTEAFF,TGTGCCAGCGTAAGGGATCCTCGGAACACTGAAGCTTTCTTT
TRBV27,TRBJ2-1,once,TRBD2,CASSLSGGGGVVNEQFF,TGTGCCAGCAGTTTATCCGGTGGCGGGGGGGTAGTTAATGAGCAGTTCTTC
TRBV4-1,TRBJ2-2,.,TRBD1,CASSQDRESGELFF,TGCGCCAGCAGTCAGGACAGGGAGTCCGGGGAGCTGTTTTTT
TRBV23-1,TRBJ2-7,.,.,CASSRNTEAGFHEQYF,TGCGCCAGCAGTCGTAATACCGAGGCGGGATTCCACGAGCAGTACTTC
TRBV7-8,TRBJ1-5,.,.,CASSPRVVSNQPQHF,TGTGCCAGCAGCCCCAGGGTCGTCAGCAATCAGCCCCAGCATTTT
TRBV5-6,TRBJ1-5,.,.,CASSFRAGVDQPQHF,TGTGCCAGCAGCTTTCGGGCAGGGGTAGATCAGCCCCAGCATTTT